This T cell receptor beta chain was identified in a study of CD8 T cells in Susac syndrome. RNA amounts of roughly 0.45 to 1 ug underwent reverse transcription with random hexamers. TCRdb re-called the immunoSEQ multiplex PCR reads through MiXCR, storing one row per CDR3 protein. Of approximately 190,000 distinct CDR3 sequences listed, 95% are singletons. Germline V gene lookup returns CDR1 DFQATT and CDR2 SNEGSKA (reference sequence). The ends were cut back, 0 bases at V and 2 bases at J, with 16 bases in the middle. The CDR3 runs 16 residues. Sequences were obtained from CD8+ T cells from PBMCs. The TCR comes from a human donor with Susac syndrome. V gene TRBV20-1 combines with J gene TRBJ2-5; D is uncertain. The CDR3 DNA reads TGCAGTGCTAGAGATCGTCACGGTAGTGGACAAGAGACCCAGTACTTC. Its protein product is CSARDRHGSGQETQYF.